The TCR beta chain described here comes from a study of T cells after yellow fever vaccination. The study's findings and limits: The secondary T-cell response peaked on day 5, not day 15, but was weaker. The booster response re-showed most primary clones: over 95% CD4, approximately 86% CD8.

CDR1 is MNHEY and CDR2 is SVGAGI in the germline V gene. The CDR3 contains 13 residues. The V and J ends lost 0 bases and 4 bases respectively, with 7 bases between them. A note on this clonotype: Its antigen is still unknown.

TCRdb re-derived calls from the 5' RACE reads in MiXCR, one entry per CDR3 protein. The sample holds more than 350,000 distinct CDR3 sequences, around a tenth seen once. The chain links TRBV6-5 to TRBJ2-7; D might be TRBD1 (6 bases). This specimen was PBMCs, taken on the day of the first yellow fever vaccination. This clonotype was obtained from a man aged 18 to 30 who received the YFV17D yellow fever vaccine. The CDR3 sequence is CASSYSRGYEQYF. Here the CDR3 DNA reads TGTGCCAGCAGTTACTCCAGGGGTTACGAGCAGTACTTC.